Sequencing of this T cell receptor (beta chain) was carried out in a study of blood T cell repertoires in COVID-19. Overall study context: Samples came from the United States, Italy and Spain, spanning acute and convalescent COVID-19. Sources were T cells, B-cell-depleted T cells, or PBMCs; the material itself was cDNA or gDNA.

Under the authors' procedure: Cell counts per sample came from amplifying reference gene primers. Some clones are missing from TCRdb's copy, which holds only in-frame ones; the method was immunoSEQ multiplex PCR. That table supplies the V and J calls and clone size; D and trimming were determined from the DNA. The profile covers around 79,000 clones, with 80% to 90% appearing a single time and approximately 15% taken by the ten largest. Germline V gives CDR1 LNHNV, CDR2 YYDKDF (reference sequence). After removal of 0 bases from V and 5 bases from J, the junction contained 6 bases not matched to a gene. The CDR3 has 17 residues.

The sequence was collected from an older man with active or convalescent COVID-19. The sequencing sample was made of peripheral blood. The chain couples TRBV15 to TRBJ2-1; 11 nucleotides agree with TRBD2. The CDR3 spells CATSRDGTSGRNNEQFF. For the CDR3, the DNA is TGTGCCACCAGCAGAGATGGTACTAGCGGGAGAAACAATGAGCAGTTCTTC.